The 18 T cell receptor beta chains given below trace back to one sample, sequenced in a study of tumour-infiltrating T cells in Burkitt lymphoma. Sequencing used immunoSEQ multiplex PCR; TCRdb keeps in-frame clones, though not all of them. The table includes under 4,000 clones, 11% to 15% detected once. Sequenced input: tumor tissue. These receptors were obtained from a human donor with Burkitt lymphoma.

This chain uses TRBV2 with TRBJ2-3; TRBD2 aligns across 10 bases. There are 15 residues in the CDR3. Trimming removed 8 bases from V and 2 bases from J; junction bases left unmatched: 7. Germline CDR1 reads SNHLY; CDR2 reads FYNNEI. The CDR3 loop reads CASLRTSGFTDTQYF. In DNA form, the CDR3 reads TGTGCCAGCTTGAGGACTAGCGGCTTCACAGATACGCAGTATTTT.

This clone was seen only a few times. This chain joins TRBV19 and TRBJ2-7; D might be TRBD1 or TRBD2, each matching 6 bases. Looked up from germline, CDR1 is LNHDA and CDR2 is SQIVND (reference sequence). V lost 4 bases to trimming and J lost 0 bases, with 7 bases between them. The CDR3 is 13 amino acids. DNA for the CDR3: TGTGCCAGTAGTAGGGGGGCCTCCTACGAGCAGTACTTC. Amino acids: CASSRGASYEQYF.

Notes on this clone: One end of the junction does not line up with germline, which may come from a read error. The DNA of the CDR3 is TGTACCAGCAGTTTGGGAGGAGCCGAGACCCAGTACTTC. Protein: CTSSLGGAETQYF. The chain uses TRBV2 and TRBJ2-5; perhaps TRBD2 as D (6 bases). Germline CDR1 SNHLY, CDR2 FYNNEI. CDR3 length: 13 residues.

This clone was seen a handful of times. The chain has TRBV19 and TRBJ2-7; TRBD1 matches 7 bases. V lost 4 bases to trimming and J lost 0 bases; unmatched junction nucleotides: 6. This CDR3 comprises 15 residues. CDR1 LNHDA and CDR2 SQIVND come from the germline V gene (reference sequence). CDR3 loop: CASSTPRQGSYEQYF. CDR3 coding DNA: TGTGCCAGTAGTACCCCTCGACAGGGCTCCTACGAGCAGTACTTC.

V usage is TRBV25-1 and J usage is TRBJ1-5; D possibly corresponds to TRBD1 (5 bases). Trimming shortened V by 4 bases and J by 7 bases, and 14 bases separated the two germline ends. Germline lookup yields CDR1 MGHDK and CDR2 SYGVNS. CDR3 length equals 14 residues. CDR3 sequence (DNA): TGTGCCAGCAGTGGTACCGGGGGTGGGCAGCCCCAGCATTTT. Translation: CASSGTGGGQPQHF.

The chain recombines TRBV11-2 with TRBJ2-1; TRBD1 agrees at 10 bases. The junction had 5 bases not matched to a gene; V was cut back by 7 bases and J by 2 bases. CDR3 length: 15 residues. Germline-derived CDR1 and CDR2 are SGHAT and FQNNGV. The CDR3 nucleotides are TGTGCCAGCACGCCCGGGACAGGGGCCTACAATGAGCAGTTCTTC. It specifies CASTPGTGAYNEQFF. Based on the CDR3 plus reference TRBV11-2 and TRBJ2-1, the full variable domain is EAGVAQSPRYKIIEKRQSVAFWCNPISGHATLYWYQQILGQGPKLLIQFQNNGVVDDSQLPKDRFSAERLKGVDSTLKIQPAKLEDSAVYLCASTPGTGAYNEQFFGPGTRLTVL.

This clone has just a few counts. The chain has TRBV7-6 and TRBJ2-5; D not certain. The CDR3 spans 14 residues. Germline values: CDR1 SGHVS, CDR2 FNYEAQ. With 2 bases removed from V and 1 base from J, the gap between germline ends came to 8 bases. CDR3 sequence reads: CASSLTIFQETQYF. CDR3 coding DNA: TGTGCCAGCAGCTTAACGATATTCCAAGAGACCCAGTACTTC.

Only a few counts were recorded for this clone. The chain uses TRBV25-1 and TRBJ1-3; D may be TRBD1 (5 bases). V was cut by 1 base and J by 2 bases, with 15 bases left in between. The CDR3 covers 17 residues. Germline V gene lookup returns CDR1 MGHDK and CDR2 SYGVNS. Here the CDR3 reads CASSEWKGTPPGNTIYF. The CDR3 region has the DNA TGTGCCAGCAGTGAATGGAAGGGGACCCCTCCTGGAAACACCATATATTTT.

With regard to this clone: The junction does not match germline at one end; this may be a read error. The rearrangement uses TRBV6-5 and TRBJ1-6, with 7 bases matching TRBD1. This CDR3 has 15 amino acids. Germline V gives CDR1 MNHEY, CDR2 SVGAGI. CDR3 sequence: CASRSRAGGNSPLHF. The CDR3 DNA is TGTGCCAGCAGGTCCCGTGCAGGGGGGAATTCACCCCTCCATTTT.

This clone was observed a handful of times. V gene TRBV20-1 combines with J gene TRBJ1-1; D not certain. CDR3 size: 11 residues. Germline loops: CDR1 DFQATT, CDR2 SNEGSKA (reference sequence). Trimming pared 4 bases from V and 1 base from J, leaving 4 bases between. The CDR3 here is CSAIKNTEAFF. The CDR3 DNA reads as TGCAGTGCTATTAAGAACACTGAAGCTTTCTTT.

This clone has just a few counts. The J gene is TRBJ2-3, the V gene TRBV9; 9 nucleotides align to TRBD2. The CDR3 has 15 residues. J gave up 2 bases and V 2 bases, and 3 bases lay outside the gene matches. The germline gives CDR1 SGDLS, CDR2 YYNGEE. The CDR3 coding sequence is TGTGCCAGCAGCGTTAGCGGGAGAGACACAGATACGCAGTATTTT. Translating it yields CASSVSGRDTDTQYF.

This clone turned up a few times. The chain uses TRBV9 and TRBJ1-2; the match to TRBD1 covers 7 bases. The CDR3 runs to 15 residues. V shed 0 bases, J shed 4 bases, and the junction held 6 bases outside the gene matches. CDR1 SGDLS and CDR2 YYNGEE come from the germline V gene. The CDR3 DNA is TGTGCCAGCAGCGTAGCGGAGGGGGCCTTCTATGGCTACACCTTC. Amino acids: CASSVAEGAFYGYTF.

The count of this clone is one. CDR3 amino acids: CAINAERGEQYF. The CDR3 nucleotides read TGTGCCATCAACGCCGAAAGGGGAGAGCAGTACTTC. This chain joins TRBV10-3 and TRBJ2-5; D tentatively fits TRBD1 or TRBD2 (5 bases each). Germline V lookup: CDR1 ENHRY, CDR2 SYGVKD. The V and J ends lost 7 bases and 11 bases respectively, with 17 bases between them. CDR3 size: 12 residues.

In DNA, the CDR3 is TGTGCCAGCTCACTCCAGGACAGGGATTATAATTCACCCCTCCACTTT. Translated: CASSLQDRDYNSPLHF. This sequence joins TRBV18 and TRBJ1-6; 8 positions match TRBD1. J lost 4 bases, V lost 4 bases, and 6 bases had no gene match. Germline V gene lookup returns CDR1 KGHSH and CDR2 LQKENI. There are 16 residues in the CDR3.

This clone was observed a single time. J is TRBJ2-5 and V is TRBV5-6, with a possible D match to TRBD2 (5 bases). The J call is uncertain, as TRBJ2-7 better fits the DNA end. Germline assignment: CDR1 SGHDT and CDR2 YYEEEE. CDR3 size: 13 residues. The CDR3 reads CASSLGLAHEQYF. CDR3 DNA sequence: TGTGCCAGCAGCTTGGGCCTAGCCCACGAGCAGTACTTC.

By share of the sample, this clone is medium-sized. Other DNA sequences in the sample encode the same CDR3. The chain couples TRBV7-8 to TRBJ2-7, with 13 positions matching TRBD2. Germline assignment: CDR1 SGHVS and CDR2 FQNEAQ. This CDR3 is built from 14 residues. Trimming took 5 bases from V and 9 from J; bases not matched to a gene: 7. The CDR3 protein is CASSPSGLAGVQYF. The DNA of the CDR3 is TGTGCCAGCAGCCCTTCCGGACTAGCGGGGGTGCAGTACTTC.

This clone was seen more than once but under ten times. Germline and junction disagree at one end, which may indicate a read error. The chain is built from TRBV6-6 and TRBJ2-7; 10 bases fit TRBD1. Germline CDR1 reads MNHNY; CDR2 reads SVGAGI (reference sequence). The CDR3 is 12 residues long. CDR3 sequence reads: CASRDRGYEQYF. The CDR3 nucleotides read TGTGCTAGCAGGGACAGGGGTTACGAGCAGTACTTC.

The gene calls are TRBV4-1 and TRBJ2-7; 7 positions agree with TRBD2. The V gene end was trimmed by 2 bases and the J gene end by 0 bases; junction bases not matched to a gene: 13. The CDR3 consists of 18 residues. Looked up from germline, CDR1 is MGHRA and CDR2 is YSYEKL. CDR3: CASSQPPPKGGLSYEQYF. CDR3 coding DNA: TGCGCCAGCAGCCAACCTCCCCCCAAGGGAGGGCTCTCCTACGAGCAGTACTTC.